These T cell receptor beta chains were read from a single sample in a study of blood T cell repertoires in COVID-19. The data were produced by immunoSEQ multiplex PCR, yet TCRdb's version contains in-frame clones alone and is incomplete. The sample shows approximately 56,000 clones, around 81% of them seen only once. Sample: peripheral blood. The receptors were gathered from an elderly woman with COVID-19, enrolled during active disease. Both conserved end residues are part of each CDR3. D genes are given only for firm matches. Size tells how often a clone was seen (once, few, many) or the class of an expanded clone, and some rows leave it out.

TRBV15	TRBD1	-	TRBJ2-5	CATKGTGLETQYF	TGTGCCACCAAGGGGACAGGGTTAGAGACCCAGTACTTC
TRBV1	-	-	TRBJ2-7	CTSSLGLAGGKAYEQYF	TGCACCAGCAGCCTCGGACTAGCGGGAGGTAAAGCCTACGAGCAGTACTTC
TRBV7-3	-	-	TRBJ2-7	CASSLAPAGEQYF	TGTGCCAGCAGCTTGGCCCCCGCGGGCGAGCAGTACTTC
TRBV5-1	-	few	TRBJ2-1	CASSFSVEQFF	TGCGCCAGCAGCTTTTCAGTTGAGCAGTTCTTC
TRBV30	TRBD1	-	TRBJ1-2	CAWRQRDREPRGGYTF	TGTGCCTGGAGGCAGCGGGACAGGGAACCCAGGGGTGGCTACACCTTC
TRBV28	TRBD1	few	TRBJ2-7	CASRGTVYEQYF	TGTGCCAGCAGAGGGACAGTATACGAGCAGTACTTC
TRBV29-1	TRBD1	-	TRBJ1-2	CSARTGEGYTF	TGCAGCGCCCGGACAGGAGAAGGCTACACCTTC
TRBV3-1/TRBV3-2	-	-	TRBJ2-1	CASSQKLAGNEQFF	TGTGCCAGCAGCCAAAAACTAGCAGGCAATGAGCAGTTCTTC
TRBV18	-	few	TRBJ2-1	CASSLGLNEQFF	TGTGCCAGCTCATTGGGCCTCAATGAGCAGTTCTTC
TRBV30	TRBD1	-	TRBJ2-2	CAWRRDSASTGELFF	TGTGCCTGGAGAAGGGACAGCGCGAGCACCGGGGAGCTGTTTTTT
TRBV29-1	-	-	TRBJ1-1	CSVERGTWAFF	TGCAGCGTTGAAAGAGGGACATGGGCTTTCTTT
TRBV23-1	-	few	TRBJ1-6	CASSQSTSSSYNSPLHF	TGCGCCAGCAGTCAATCGACAAGTAGCTCCTATAATTCACCCCTCCACTTT
TRBV2	-	-	TRBJ1-2	CASKQTGYYGYTF	TGTGCCAGCAAACAGACAGGATACTATGGCTACACCTTC
TRBV11-1	TRBD1	-	TRBJ1-2	CASSHRGAGDYGYTF	TGTGCCAGCAGCCACAGGGGAGCGGGCGACTATGGCTACACCTTC
TRBV10-2	TRBD1	-	TRBJ1-2	CASRGGTGGAGYGYTF	TGCGCCAGCAGGGGGGGGACAGGGGGCGCCGGATATGGCTACACCTTC
TRBV19	TRBD2	-	TRBJ2-4	CASSIPSGRPWNIQYF	TGTGCCAGTAGTATCCCGAGCGGGAGGCCGTGGAACATTCAGTACTTC
TRBV7-9	-	few	TRBJ2-1	CASSTEGNEQFF	TGTGCCAGCAGCACCGAGGGCAATGAGCAGTTCTTC
TRBV4-1	-	once	TRBJ1-2	CASSRETGSNYGYTF	TGCGCCAGCAGCCGCGAGACAGGCTCTAACTATGGCTACACCTTC
TRBV4-1	-	-	TRBJ2-7	CASSLHGLDEQYF	TGCGCCAGCAGCCTTCATGGCCTCGACGAGCAGTACTTC
TRBV27	TRBD2	-	TRBJ2-5	CASSPRTRWETQYF	TGTGCCAGCAGTCCCCGGACTAGGTGGGAGACCCAGTACTTC
TRBV5-1	TRBD1	few	TRBJ1-1	CASGLPPTGVNTEAFF	TGCGCCAGCGGCCTCCCTCCAACAGGGGTGAACACTGAAGCTTTCTTT
TRBV11-1	TRBD1	-	TRBJ1-1	CASSWTGQGAFF	TGTGCCAGCAGCTGGACAGGGCAAGGAGCTTTCTTT
TRBV3-1/TRBV3-2	TRBD2	few	TRBJ2-3	CASSHRLAGTPGTQYF	TGTGCCAGCAGCCACCGACTAGCGGGGACCCCAGGTACGCAGTATTTT
TRBV18	-	few	TRBJ2-5	CASSHGTFLQETQYF	TGTGCCAGCTCACACGGGACTTTTTTACAAGAGACCCAGTACTTC
TRBV27	TRBD2	-	TRBJ2-1	CASTMEALRGGDREQFF	TGTGCCAGCACCATGGAGGCCCTTCGGGGGGGGGATCGAGAGCAGTTCTTC
TRBV6-2/TRBV6-3	TRBD1	-	TRBJ1-1	CASSYEGQGIPEAFF	TGTGCCAGCAGTTACGAGGGACAGGGGATTCCTGAAGCTTTCTTT
TRBV12-2	-	-	TRBJ2-2	CASRLGPKQRGVGTGELFF	TGTGCAAGTCGCTTGGGTCCGAAACAGCGGGGGGTGGGCACCGGGGAGCTGTTTTTT
TRBV19	-	-	TRBJ1-5	CASSIAGMPRQPQHF	TGTGCCAGTAGTATTGCGGGCATGCCGCGTCAGCCCCAGCATTTT
TRBV2	-	-	TRBJ1-1	CASSRNEGNTEAFF	TGTGCCAGCAGCCGGAATGAGGGGAACACTGAAGCTTTCTTT
TRBV9	TRBD2	-	TRBJ2-2	CASRPGGANTGELFF	TGTGCCAGCAGACCGGGGGGAGCGAACACCGGGGAGCTGTTTTTT
TRBV28	TRBD2	-	TRBJ2-1	CASSPGGLANEQFF	TGTGCCAGCAGCCCAGGGGGACTAGCGAATGAGCAGTTCTTC
TRBV3-1/TRBV3-2	TRBD2	-	TRBJ2-1	CASSPDPSGRALEQFF	TGTGCCAGCAGCCCAGACCCCAGCGGGAGGGCCCTTGAGCAGTTCTTC
TRBV27	-	few	TRBJ2-7	CASGDFVGYEQYF	TGTGCCAGCGGAGACTTTGTGGGCTACGAGCAGTACTTC
TRBV30	-	-	TRBJ1-5	CAWSRGSGNQPQHF	TGTGCCTGGTCAAGGGGTTCGGGCAATCAGCCCCAGCATTTT
TRBV12-3/TRBV12-4	-	-	TRBJ2-3	CASRLTGTDTQYF	TGTGCCAGCAGACTCACGGGCACAGATACGCAGTATTTT
TRBV25-1	-	-	TRBJ2-2	CASSENSIAGTTGELFF	TGTGCCAGCAGTGAAAACTCTATCGCGGGGACCACCGGGGAGCTGTTTTTT
TRBV7-9	-	-	TRBJ2-7	CASSFDAVTFHEQYF	TGTGCCAGCAGCTTTGATGCGGTCACCTTCCACGAGCAGTACTTC
TRBV5-1	TRBD1	-	TRBJ1-2	CASSLDGTARDYGYTF	TGCGCCAGCAGCTTGGACGGGACAGCGAGGGACTATGGCTACACCTTC
TRBV6-5	-	-	TRBJ2-5	CASSQFASETQYF	TGTGCCAGCAGTCAGTTTGCATCAGAGACCCAGTACTTC
TRBV19	TRBD1	-	TRBJ2-1	CASSYRDSSYNEQFF	TGTGCCAGTAGTTACAGGGACAGCTCCTACAATGAGCAGTTCTTC
TRBV9	TRBD2	-	TRBJ2-1	CASSVTSGRVHEQFF	TGTGCCAGCAGCGTCACTAGCGGGAGGGTACATGAGCAGTTCTTC
TRBV30	-	-	TRBJ1-5	CAWSLGRPSGQPQHF	TGTGCCTGGAGTCTGGGCCGACCATCCGGACAGCCCCAGCATTTT
TRBV3-1/TRBV3-2	-	-	TRBJ2-6	CASSSGYSGANVLTF	TGTGCCAGCAGCTCAGGGTACTCTGGGGCCAACGTCCTGACTTTC
TRBV7-9	-	-	TRBJ2-1	CASSLQGSNEQFF	TGTGCCAGCAGCTTACAGGGGTCCAATGAGCAGTTCTTC
TRBV30	TRBD1	-	TRBJ2-7	CAWSALGQGGYEQYF	TGTGCCTGGAGTGCCCTGGGACAGGGGGGCTACGAGCAGTACTTC
TRBV6-5	-	-	TRBJ1-2	CASSFSKLVGYTF	TGTGCCAGCAGTTTCTCCAAGTTAGTTGGCTACACCTTC
TRBV12-5	TRBD2	few	TRBJ2-7	CASVQIASGRANEQYF	TGTGCTAGTGTTCAGATCGCCAGCGGGAGGGCCAACGAGCAGTACTTC
TRBV10-3	TRBD1	-	TRBJ1-1	CATADRGNTEAFF	TGTGCCACCGCTGACAGGGGGAACACTGAAGCTTTCTTT
TRBV30	-	once	TRBJ1-4	CAWSVYPNEKLFF	TGTGCCTGGAGTGTATATCCTAATGAAAAACTGTTTTTT